The 26 T cell receptor beta chains below all came from one sample that was sequenced in a study of T-cell memory formation after mild COVID-19. TCRdb called the 5' RACE reads again in MiXCR, with one record for every CDR3 protein. The sample consists of tens of thousands of distinct CDR3 sequences, 25% to 35% of them appearing once. The sequencing input was PBMCs or a T cell subset sorted from them (not recorded which). The receptors come from a man aged 18 to 35 who had mild COVID-19 (a few samples of this study predate the infection). Cell type and time point are not known.

This clonotype was seen a handful of times. The chain employs TRBV7-3 and TRBJ2-7, with D unresolved. The CDR3 runs 13 residues. The germline CDR1 and CDR2 sequences are SGHTA and FQGTGA. This chain's CDR3 is CARGPPPVFERYV. The DNA of the CDR3 is TGTGCCAGAGGTCCGCCGCCTGTATTTGAGCGGTACGTC.

This clonotype came up once. This chain links TRBV28 with TRBJ1-5, with TRBD1 matching 8 bases. CDR3 size: 17 residues. CDR1 and CDR2 from the germline V gene are MDHEN and SYDVKM. V gave up 2 bases and J gave up 5 bases; unmatched junction bases: 11. DNA for the CDR3: TGTGCCAGCAGTTTAGAAGCGAGTTTCAGGGGGCATCAGCCCCAGCATTTT. It translates to CASSLEASFRGHQPQHF.

The chain has TRBV4-3 and TRBJ1-1, with 10 bases identical to TRBD1. Germline loops: CDR1 LGHNA, CDR2 YSLEER. This CDR3 region has 15 residues. The J segment lost 2 bases and the V segment lost 3 bases, leaving 3 bases of the junction unmatched. The DNA for the CDR3 is TGCGCCAGCAGCCATAGGACAGGGGGAAACACTGAAGCTTTCTTT. Its protein product is CASSHRTGGNTEAFF.

V and J are TRBV11-2 and TRBJ2-7; 11 bases match TRBD1. Germline loops: CDR1 SGHAT, CDR2 FQNNGV. This CDR3 has 17 amino acids. J lost 0 bases, V lost 3 bases, and 7 bases had no gene match. The CDR3 loop reads CASSFPGQGVSSYEQYF. Here the CDR3 DNA reads TGTGCCAGCAGCTTCCCGGGACAGGGGGTCAGCTCCTACGAGCAGTACTTC.

This clonotype was detected a few times. The rearrangement joins TRBV24-1 to TRBJ2-1; possible D gene TRBD1, 5 bases. Trimming took 0 bases from V and 4 from J, leaving 6 bases between them. Germline CDR1 reads KGHDR; CDR2 reads SFDVKD. This CDR3 contains 14 residues. The CDR3 DNA follows: TGTGCCACCAGTGATTTGGACAGTTACAATGAGCAGTTCTTC. This gives the protein CATSDLDSYNEQFF.

This clonotype has more than one count but fewer than ten. The chain employs TRBV3-1 and TRBJ2-3; 9 bases match TRBD2. V shed 6 bases, J shed 6 bases, and the junction held 7 bases outside the gene matches. This CDR3 has 14 residues. Looked up from germline, CDR1 is LGHDT and CDR2 is YNNKEL (reference sequence). The CDR3 region has the DNA TGTGCCAGCAGAGAAAGCGGGGGGCGGGATACGCAGTATTTT. Translation: CASRESGGRDTQYF.

This clonotype was counted only a few times. V usage is TRBV27 and J usage is TRBJ1-6, with unresolved D. CDR1 and CDR2 (germline): MNHEY, SMNVEV (reference sequence). Trimming shortened V by 0 bases and J by 6 bases, and 9 bases separated the two germline ends. This CDR3 is 15 amino acids long. The CDR3: CASSLSIGFNSPLHF. CDR3 bases: TGTGCCAGCAGTTTATCTATCGGCTTTAATTCACCCCTCCACTTT.

This sequence joins TRBV6-5 and TRBJ1-4; 7 nucleotides agree with TRBD1. J gave up 5 bases and V 3 bases, and 6 bases lay outside the gene matches. Germline-derived CDR1 and CDR2 are MNHEY and SVGAGI. The CDR3 consists of 15 residues. The chain's CDR3 is CASSYLPRGNEKLFF. The CDR3 nucleotides read TGTGCCAGCAGTTATTTGCCCAGGGGGAATGAAAAACTGTTTTTT.

This clonotype was observed a few times. V usage is TRBV4-2 and J usage is TRBJ1-5; TRBD1 aligns across 11 bases. Looked up from germline, CDR1 is LGHNA and CDR2 is YNFKEQ. The CDR3 length is 15 residues. Losses at the gene ends were 3 bases for V and 6 bases for J; bases not matched to a gene: 4. The CDR3 DNA reads TGTGCCAGCAGCCATGGACAGGGGGCTTTTCAGCCCCAGCATTTT. It encodes CASSHGQGAFQPQHF.

In this sample, this clonotype turned up a few times. The V gene is TRBV4-3, the J gene TRBJ2-1; D is possibly TRBD1 (6 bases). The CDR3 has 15 residues. Germline CDR1 reads LGHNA; CDR2 reads YSLEER. V was clipped by 5 bases and J by 4 bases, with 15 bases between them. This chain's CDR3 is CASSYRQEAYNEQFF. As DNA, the CDR3 is TGCGCCAGCAGCTATAGACAGGAGGCATACAATGAGCAGTTCTTC.

This chain links TRBV12-3 or TRBV12-4 with TRBJ2-1, with D perhaps matching TRBD1 (5 bases). The CDR3 consists of 10 residues. V dropped 8 bases and J dropped 8 bases, with 7 bases sitting between them. For the CDR3, the DNA is TGTGCCAGCGGGGCCCATGAGCAGTTCTTC. It translates to CASGAHEQFF.

This clonotype has only a few counts. The gene calls are TRBV7-2 and TRBJ2-1, with no clear D. The CDR3 has 14 amino acids. The germline CDR1 and CDR2 sequences are SGHTA and FQGNSA. V was shortened by 1 base and J by 4 bases, with 8 bases between the two germline ends. The CDR3 DNA sequence: TGTGCCAGCAGCTTAGGCGGCCTATACAATGAGCAGTTCTTC. Translation gives CASSLGGLYNEQFF.

In DNA, the CDR3 is TGTGCCAGCAGTTTCTTGGAGGCCGGGGAGCTGTTTTTT. This gives the protein CASSFLEAGELFF. The V call is TRBV12-3 or TRBV12-4, the J call TRBJ2-2, with D possibly matching TRBD2 (5 bases). Between the trimmed V and J ends, which lost 3 bases and 6 bases, there was a span of 8 bases. This CDR3 is built from 13 residues.

The V gene is TRBV6-5, the J gene TRBJ1-2; TRBD1 matches 10 bases. Germline trimming cut 2 bases from V and 8 bases from J; bases unmatched to any gene: 11. The germline CDR1 and CDR2 sequences are MNHEY and SVGAGI. The CDR3 runs 16 residues. DNA for the CDR3: TGTGCCAGCAGTTACCGACAGGGGGCCGCTCTTCGCGGCTACACCTTC. This codes for CASSYRQGAALRGYTF.

In this sample, this clonotype turned up a few times. This chain joins TRBV10-3 and TRBJ2-7; 8 bases are a match to TRBD1. This CDR3 spans 13 amino acids. Trimming at V came to 10 bases and at J to 5 bases, leaving 10 bases not matched to a gene. Germline CDR1 and CDR2: ENHRY and SYGVKD. CDR3 coding DNA: TGTGCCACTGAAAGGGCAGGGGGCGACGAGCAGTACGTC. This gives the protein CATERAGGDEQYV.

The J gene is TRBJ2-5, the V gene TRBV12-3 or TRBV12-4, with unresolved D. The CDR3 covers 12 residues. The V and J ends lost 0 bases and 4 bases respectively, with 3 bases between them. For the CDR3, the DNA is TGTGCCAGCAGTTTAGCGATAGAGACCCAGTACTTC. The encoded protein is CASSLAIETQYF.

This sequence joins TRBV29-1 and TRBJ2-5, with D possibly matching TRBD1 (5 bases). Trimming took off 0 bases at V and 1 base at J, with 15 bases between the two ends. This CDR3 spans 16 amino acids. Germline values: CDR1 SQVTM, CDR2 ANQGSEA. The CDR3 protein is CSVEDLGHGAQETQYF. CDR3 sequence (DNA): TGCAGCGTTGAAGATCTCGGTCATGGGGCCCAAGAGACCCAGTACTTC.

This clonotype was recorded at least ten times. J is TRBJ2-7 and V is TRBV4-2; D tentatively reads TRBD1 or TRBD2 (6 bases each). The CDR3 covers 15 residues. Germline loops: CDR1 LGHNA, CDR2 YNFKEQ. V was cut by 1 base and J by 1 base, with 11 bases left in between. The DNA of the CDR3 is TGTGCCAGCAGCCAAGTTTGGGGGGCATCCTACGAGCAGTACTTC. Its protein product is CASSQVWGASYEQYF.

This chain links TRBV19 with TRBJ2-7; no firm D call. V dropped 3 bases and J dropped 1 base, with 10 bases sitting between them. Germline V CDR1 and CDR2: LNHDA, SQIVND (reference sequence). The CDR3 is 14 residues long. DNA of the CDR3: TGTGCCAGTAGTATCGTCCAGGCATCCTACGAGCAGTACTTC. As protein: CASSIVQASYEQYF.

The J gene is TRBJ2-7, the V gene TRBV2, with D maybe TRBD1 (6 bases). V lost 7 bases, J lost 4 bases, and 20 bases lay in between. There are 15 residues in the CDR3. CDR1 and CDR2 from the germline V gene are SNHLY and FYNNEI. The CDR3 here is CASTPKGVMGYEQYF. Here the CDR3 DNA reads TGTGCCAGCACCCCCAAGGGGGTCATGGGTTACGAGCAGTACTTC.

This clonotype appeared a few times. The chain joins TRBV5-1 to TRBJ2-7, with 12 nucleotides matching TRBD2. With V trimmed by 4 bases and J by 3 bases, 8 bases remained unmatched. The CDR3 is 16 amino acids. In germline, CDR1 is SGHRS, CDR2 YFSETQ. The CDR3 spells CASSPPSGGVDYEQYF. CDR3 nucleotides: TGCGCCAGCAGCCCACCTAGCGGGGGGGTCGACTACGAGCAGTACTTC.

This sequence joins TRBV18 and TRBJ2-3; D is perhaps TRBD1 or TRBD2 (5 bases each). Germline-derived CDR1 and CDR2 are KGHSH and LQKENI. The CDR3 covers 15 residues. The V end lost 5 bases, the J end lost 2 bases, and 14 bases lay between the germline ends. The CDR3 region is CASSVWAGTTDTQYF. For the CDR3, the DNA is TGTGCCAGCTCAGTCTGGGCAGGGACCACAGATACGCAGTATTTT.

V is TRBV7-6 and J is TRBJ2-1; D possibly corresponds to TRBD2 (6 bases). The germline V gene encodes CDR1 SGHVS and CDR2 FNYEAQ. Trimming took 1 base from V and 0 from J, leaving 7 bases between them. This CDR3 is 15 amino acids long. The CDR3 sequence: CASSLGGISYNEQFF. CDR3 DNA sequence: TGTGCCAGCAGCTTAGGCGGGATCTCCTACAATGAGCAGTTCTTC.

The chain joins TRBV3-1 to TRBJ1-3, with 7 bases that match TRBD1. The CDR3 loop spans 17 amino acids. Germline lookup yields CDR1 LGHDT and CDR2 YNNKEL (reference sequence). Losses at the gene ends were 4 bases for V and 0 bases for J; bases not matched to a gene: 9. As DNA, the CDR3 is TGTGCCAGCAGCCGGGGGACAGCCCTCCACTCTGGAAACACCATATATTTT. Protein: CASSRGTALHSGNTIYF.

This clonotype was detected only a few times. The chain has TRBV29-1 and TRBJ2-5; maybe TRBD2 (5 bases). The CDR3 covers 11 residues. Germline V gives CDR1 SQVTM, CDR2 ANQGSEA. V shed 4 bases and J shed 5 bases, with 8 bases lying between them. CDR3 in amino acids: CSVGGYETQYF. The DNA for the CDR3 is TGCAGCGTTGGAGGGTATGAGACCCAGTACTTC.

The V call is TRBV5-5, the J call TRBJ2-1; TRBD2 is a possible D gene (6 bases). CDR1 and CDR2 from the germline V gene are SGHKS and YYEKEE (reference sequence). CDR3 length: 15 amino acids. With 0 bases removed from V and 9 bases from J, the gap between germline ends came to 16 bases. The CDR3 bases are TGTGCCAGCAGCTTGGGGCGGGGCCTCCTTATTGAGCAGTTCTTC. Its translation: CASSLGRGLLIEQFF. Together with reference TRBV5-5 and TRBJ2-1, the CDR3 gives the full variable domain: DAGVTQSPTHLIKTRGQQVTLRCSPISGHKSVSWYQQVLGQGPQFIFQYYEKEERGRGNFPDRFSARQFPNYSSELNVNALLLGDSALYLCASSLGRGLLIEQFFGPGTRLTVL.